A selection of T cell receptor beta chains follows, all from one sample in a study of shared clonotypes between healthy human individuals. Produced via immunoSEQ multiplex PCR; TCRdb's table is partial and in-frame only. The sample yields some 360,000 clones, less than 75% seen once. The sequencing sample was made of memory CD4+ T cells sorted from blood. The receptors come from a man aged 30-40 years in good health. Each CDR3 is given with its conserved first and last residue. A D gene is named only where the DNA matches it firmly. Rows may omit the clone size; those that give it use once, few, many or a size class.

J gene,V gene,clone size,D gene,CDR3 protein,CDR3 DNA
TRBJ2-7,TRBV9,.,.,CASSSGTVPYEQYF,TGTGCCAGCAGCTCCGGGACGGTCCCCTACGAGCAGTACTTC
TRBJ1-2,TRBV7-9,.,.,CASSFPGHLYGYTF,TGTGCCAGCAGCTTCCCGGGACACCTCTATGGCTACACCTTC
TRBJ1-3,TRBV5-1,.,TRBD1,CASSFRPRGQTAGNTIYF,TGCGCCAGCAGCTTTAGACCCCGGGGACAGACCGCTGGAAACACCATATATTTT
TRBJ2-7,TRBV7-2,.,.,CASSLGSLRGEQYF,TGTGCCAGCAGCTTGGGGTCGTTGAGGGGCGAGCAGTACTTC
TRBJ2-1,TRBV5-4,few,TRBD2,CASSLGTSGRGGSEQFF,TGTGCCAGCAGCCTAGGGACTAGCGGGAGAGGGGGGAGTGAGCAGTTCTTC
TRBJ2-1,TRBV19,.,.,CASSTYNEQFF,TGTGCCAGTAGTACTTACAATGAGCAGTTCTTC
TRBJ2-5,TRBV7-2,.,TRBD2,CASSPGGASQYF,TGTGCCAGCAGCCCGGGGGGGGCGTCCCAGTACTTC
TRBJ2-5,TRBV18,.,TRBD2,CASQLAGGWETQYF,TGTGCCAGCCAACTGGCGGGAGGATGGGAGACCCAGTACTTC
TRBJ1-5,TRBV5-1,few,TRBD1,CASSLGTGVGQPQHF,TGCGCCAGCAGCTTGGGTACAGGGGTGGGACAGCCCCAGCATTTT
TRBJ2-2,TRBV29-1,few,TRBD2,CSVGLAGAGGELFF,TGCAGCGTTGGACTAGCGGGAGCGGGCGGGGAGCTGTTTTTT
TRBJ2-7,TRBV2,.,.,CASRGETYEQYF,TGTGCCAGCAGGGGGGAAACCTACGAGCAGTACTTC
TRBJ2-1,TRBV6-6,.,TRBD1,CASSIQGDSYNEQFF,TGTGCCAGCAGCATACAGGGGGATTCCTACAATGAGCAGTTCTTC
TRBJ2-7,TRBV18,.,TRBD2,CASSPAGEGYEQYF,TGTGCCAGCTCACCCGCGGGAGAAGGCTACGAGCAGTACTTC
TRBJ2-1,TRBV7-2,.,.,CASSLDTYNEQFF,TGTGCCAGCAGCTTAGACACCTACAATGAGCAGTTCTTC
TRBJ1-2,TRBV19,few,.,CASSVTGLLFYGYTF,TGTGCCAGTAGTGTTACAGGGTTACTCTTCTATGGCTACACCTTC
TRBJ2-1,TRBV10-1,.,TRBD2,CASSEFSGGGREQFF,TGCGCCAGCAGTGAGTTTTCGGGAGGAGGGAGGGAGCAGTTCTTC
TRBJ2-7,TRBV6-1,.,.,CASSDQGGADEQYF,TGTGCCAGCAGTGACCAGGGGGGAGCGGACGAGCAGTACTTC
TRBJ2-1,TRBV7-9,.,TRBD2,CASSLVLAGANEQFF,TGTGCCAGCAGCTTAGTTCTAGCGGGAGCCAATGAGCAGTTCTTC
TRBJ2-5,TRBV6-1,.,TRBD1,CASRTTGGRAETQYF,TGTGCCAGCAGGACGACAGGGGGGAGGGCGGAGACCCAGTACTTC
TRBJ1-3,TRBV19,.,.,CASSWPGSGNTIYF,TGTGCCAGTAGTTGGCCCGGCTCTGGAAACACCATATATTTT
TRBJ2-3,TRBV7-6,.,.,CASSLISTADTQYF,TGTGCCAGCAGCTTAATCAGTACGGCAGATACGCAGTATTTT
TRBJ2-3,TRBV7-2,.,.,CASSLAGRPTDTQYF,TGTGCCAGCAGCTTAGCGGGGAGACCCACAGATACGCAGTATTTT
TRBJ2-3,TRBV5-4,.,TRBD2,CASSMGAGTDTDTQYF,TGTGCCAGCAGCATGGGAGCGGGGACTGACACAGATACGCAGTATTTT
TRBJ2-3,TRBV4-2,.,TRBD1,CASSHGVTGTGGYTDTQYF,TGTGCCAGCAGCCATGGGGTGACCGGGACAGGGGGCTACACAGATACGCAGTATTTT
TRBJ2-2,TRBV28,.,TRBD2,CASSLISSGRVTGELFF,TGTGCCAGCAGTTTAATTTCTAGCGGGAGAGTCACCGGGGAGCTGTTTTTT
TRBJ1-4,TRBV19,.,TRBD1,CASSITGTGEEKLFF,TGTGCCAGTAGTATCACCGGGACAGGGGAGGAAAAACTGTTTTTT
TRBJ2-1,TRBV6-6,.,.,CASRTLDSSSYNEQFF,TGTGCCAGCAGAACCCTTGACAGTAGCTCCTACAATGAGCAGTTCTTC
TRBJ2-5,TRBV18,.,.,CASSPAEARETQYF,TGTGCCAGCTCACCAGCCGAGGCCCGCGAGACCCAGTACTTC
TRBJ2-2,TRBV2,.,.,CASSDAGRTGELFF,TGTGCCAGCAGTGACGCGGGCCGCACCGGGGAGCTGTTTTTT
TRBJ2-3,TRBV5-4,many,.,CASSLDVPDTQYF,TGTGCCAGCAGCTTGGATGTTCCAGATACGCAGTATTTT
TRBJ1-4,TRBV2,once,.,CASSPGTTNEKLFF,TGTGCCAGCAGTCCAGGGACAACTAATGAAAAACTGTTTTTT
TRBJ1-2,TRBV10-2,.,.,CASSNDGKTGYTF,TGCGCCAGCAGTAACGACGGAAAAACTGGCTACACCTTC
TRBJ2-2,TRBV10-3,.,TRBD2,CAIRRTSGSSTGELFF,TGTGCCATCAGGAGGACTAGCGGGAGTAGCACCGGGGAGCTGTTTTTT
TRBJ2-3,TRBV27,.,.,CASSPRGTSTDTQYF,TGTGCCAGCTCTCCCCGTGGAACTAGCACAGATACGCAGTATTTT
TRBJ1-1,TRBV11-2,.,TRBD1,CASSSHRGRLAEAFF,TGTGCCAGCAGTTCCCACAGGGGGCGCCTGGCTGAAGCTTTCTTT
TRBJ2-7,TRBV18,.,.,CASSARYSYEQYF,TGTGCCAGCTCAGCCCGTTACTCCTACGAGCAGTACTTC
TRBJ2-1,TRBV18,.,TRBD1,CASSVDRVRDNEQFF,TGTGCCAGCTCAGTGGACAGGGTGAGGGACAATGAGCAGTTCTTC
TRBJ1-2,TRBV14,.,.,CASSPLGGGYGYTF,TGTGCCAGCAGCCCGCTAGGGGGTGGCTATGGCTACACCTTC
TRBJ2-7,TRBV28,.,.,CASSLPGHEQYF,TGTGCCAGCAGTTTACCAGGGCACGAGCAGTACTTC
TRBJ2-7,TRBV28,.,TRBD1,CASRDYRGSEQYF,TGTGCCAGCAGAGATTACAGGGGCAGCGAGCAGTACTTC
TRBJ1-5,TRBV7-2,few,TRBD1,CASSVTGGRSNQPQHF,TGTGCCAGCAGCGTGACAGGGGGCCGAAGCAATCAGCCCCAGCATTTT
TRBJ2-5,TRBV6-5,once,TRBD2,CASTGGGTQYF,TGTGCCAGCACGGGGGGAGGGACCCAGTACTTC
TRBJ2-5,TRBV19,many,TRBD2,CASSIAGGETQYF,TGTGCCAGTAGTATAGCGGGAGGAGAGACCCAGTACTTC
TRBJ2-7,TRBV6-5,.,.,CASSYTGSYEQYF,TGTGCCAGCAGTTACACGGGCTCCTACGAGCAGTACTTC
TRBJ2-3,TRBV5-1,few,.,CASSLVGATDTQYF,TGCGCCAGCAGCTTGGTGGGGGCCACAGATACGCAGTATTTT
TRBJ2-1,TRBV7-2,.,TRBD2,CASSLLADYYNEQFF,TGTGCCAGCAGCTTACTAGCGGATTATTACAATGAGCAGTTCTTC
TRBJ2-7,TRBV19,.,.,CASSDPGQTYEQYF,TGTGCCAGTAGTGATCCGGGCCAGACCTACGAGCAGTACTTC
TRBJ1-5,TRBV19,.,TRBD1,CASSLTQGRSNQPQHF,TGTGCCAGTAGTCTAACACAGGGGAGGAGTAATCAGCCCCAGCATTTT